Following are 20 T cell receptor beta chains from one sample sequenced in a study of technical replicates of blood from several donors. Generated by immunoSEQ multiplex PCR, the TCRdb table keeps only in-frame clones and is missing some. The profile covers under 75,000 clones, with 75% to 90% appearing a single time and more than 5% taken by the ten largest. The sample consisted of PBMCs. Source of these receptors: a human donor in good health. Some clones in this sample may be carry-over from other donors' samples.

The chain couples TRBV5-1 to TRBJ2-3; D perhaps matches TRBD2 (6 bases). V lost 4 bases to trimming and J lost 0 bases, with 18 bases between them. This CDR3 has 17 residues. The V gene's germline CDR1 is SGHRS and CDR2 YFSETQ. CDR3 nucleotide sequence: TGCGCCAGCAGCCCAGGATTGATGGGGGGTAGCACAGATACGCAGTATTTT. It is translated as CASSPGLMGGSTDTQYF. The full variable domain, its missing parts supplied by reference TRBV5-1 and TRBJ2-3, is KAGVTQTPRYLIKTRGQQVTLSCSPISGHRSVSWYQQTPGQGLQFLFEYFSETQRNKGNFPGRFSGRQFSNSRSEMNVSTLELGDSALYLCASSPGLMGGSTDTQYFGPGTRLTVL.

The chain links TRBV7-2 to TRBJ2-3; tentative D call: TRBD2 (7 bases). This CDR3 comprises 15 residues. The germline V gene encodes CDR1 SGHTA and CDR2 FQGNSA. The V and J ends lost 1 base and 2 bases respectively, with 10 bases between them. The CDR3: CASSLEGGSTDTQYF. The CDR3 nucleotides are TGTGCCAGCAGCTTAGAGGGGGGGTCCACAGATACGCAGTATTTT.

The genes are TRBV9 and TRBJ1-3; D ambiguous. The CDR3 runs to 17 residues. CDR1 is SGDLS and CDR2 is YYNGEE in the germline V gene. Trimming removed 0 bases from V and 4 bases from J, with 17 bases in between. This CDR3 reads CASSVVDNPWPGNTIYF. The CDR3 DNA reads TGTGCCAGCAGCGTAGTAGACAATCCCTGGCCCGGAAACACCATATATTTT.

The chain links TRBV18 to TRBJ2-2; D might be TRBD2 (6 bases). Germline V gene data show CDR1 as KGHSH and CDR2 as LQKENI. There are 18 residues in the CDR3. Trimming pared 3 bases from V and 6 bases from J, leaving 23 bases between. CDR3 protein: CASSPTVPGLLVAGELFF. CDR3 sequence (DNA): TGTGCCAGCTCACCTACCGTACCGGGACTCCTGGTCGCCGGGGAGCTGTTTTTT. Full variable domain (outside the CDR3, taken from reference TRBV18 and TRBJ2-2): NAGVMQNPRHLVRRRGQEARLRCSPMKGHSHVYWYRQLPEEGLKFMVYLQKENIIDESGMPKERFSAEFPKEGPSILRIQQVVRGDSAAYFCASSPTVPGLLVAGELFFGEGSRLTVL.

The chain recombines TRBV7-2 with TRBJ1-1; D call uncertain. Trimming shortened V by 1 base and J by 2 bases, and 8 bases separated the two germline ends. The germline V gene encodes CDR1 SGHTA and CDR2 FQGNSA. The CDR3 is made up of 14 amino acids. Here the CDR3 DNA reads TGTGCCAGCAGCTTAGTGTTGGCTAACACTGAAGCTTTCTTT. Amino acids: CASSLVLANTEAFF.

The V and J genes are TRBV9 and TRBJ1-6; 9 positions agree with TRBD1. This CDR3 spans 17 amino acids. V gave up 3 bases and J gave up 3 bases; unmatched junction bases: 7. Germline values: CDR1 SGDLS, CDR2 YYNGEE. Here the CDR3 reads CASSATGGADYNSPLHF. CDR3 coding DNA: TGTGCCAGCAGCGCGACAGGGGGAGCAGACTATAATTCACCCCTCCACTTT.

This clone was counted only a few times. The genes are TRBV27 and TRBJ1-2; D is unclear. V lost 6 bases, J lost 5 bases, and 16 bases lay in between. The CDR3 sequence is 14 residues long. The V gene's germline CDR1 is MNHEY and CDR2 SMNVEV (reference sequence). CDR3 loop: CASSPTSARYGYTF. The CDR3 DNA follows: TGTGCCAGCAGCCCCACTTCAGCGCGATATGGCTACACCTTC.

The J gene is TRBJ2-1, the V gene TRBV10-3; tentative D call: TRBD1 (6 bases). In germline, CDR1 is ENHRY, CDR2 SYGVKD. This CDR3 contains 14 residues. The ends were cut back, 4 bases at V and 7 bases at J, with 14 bases in the middle. CDR3 sequence reads: CAISGRTDTNEQFF. The CDR3 bases are TGTGCCATCAGTGGCCGGACAGATACAAATGAGCAGTTCTTC.

V and J are TRBV19 and TRBJ2-7; 9 bases match TRBD1. Trimming removed 4 bases from V and 3 bases from J; junction bases left unmatched: 1. CDR3 size: 13 residues. CDR1 is LNHDA, CDR2 SQIVND, per germline (reference sequence). The CDR3 bases are TGTGCCAGTAGTAGACAGGGGGTCTACGAGCAGTACTTC. It yields the protein CASSRQGVYEQYF. The variable domain in full, completed from reference TRBV19 and TRBJ2-7, reads DGGITQSPKYLFRKEGQNVTLSCEQNLNHDAMYWYRQDPGQGLRLIYYSQIVNDFQKGDIAEGYSVSREKKESFPLTVTSAQKNPTAFYLCASSRQGVYEQYFGPGTRLTVT.

The V gene is TRBV7-9, the J gene TRBJ2-7, with 9 nucleotides matching TRBD1. The CDR3 totals 15 residues. Losses at the gene ends were 1 base for V and 6 bases for J; bases not matched to a gene: 7. Germline-derived CDR1 and CDR2 are SEHNR and FQNEAQ (reference sequence). In DNA form, the CDR3 reads TGTGCCAGCAGCTTAGAAAATACAGGGGGCAGCGAGCAGTACTTC. Its translation: CASSLENTGGSEQYF.

The chain couples TRBV5-1 to TRBJ2-1; 9 positions agree with TRBD2. V gave up 1 base and J gave up 4 bases; unmatched junction bases: 6. The CDR3 loop spans 16 amino acids. CDR1 is SGHRS, CDR2 YFSETQ, per germline. CDR3 bases: TGCGCCAGCAGCTTGACCAGCGGGAGGCAATACAATGAGCAGTTCTTC. Amino acids: CASSLTSGRQYNEQFF.

The rearrangement joins TRBV23-1 to TRBJ2-7; D is undetermined. TRBV23-1 is assigned to the ORF class and has an uncertain function. The V end lost 8 bases, the J end lost 2 bases, and 13 bases lay between the germline ends. This CDR3 has 13 residues. The DNA for the CDR3 is TGCGCCAGCCCACCCCAGGAAACCTACGAGCAGTACTTC. The encoded protein is CASPPQETYEQYF.

The rearrangement joins TRBV2 to TRBJ2-3; D gene uncertain. Trimming cost V 4 bases and J 0 bases, with 8 bases left between them. The CDR3 runs to 14 residues. The germline V gene encodes CDR1 SNHLY and CDR2 FYNNEI. The DNA for the CDR3 is TGTGCCAGCAGTGGGCTAGTGAGCACAGATACGCAGTATTTT. Translated, it gives CASSGLVSTDTQYF.

The J gene is TRBJ1-1, the V gene TRBV10-2; D unclear. The germline CDR1 and CDR2 sequences are WSHSY and SAAADI. V was cut by 2 bases and J by 3 bases, with 13 bases left in between. The CDR3 has 15 amino acids. This CDR3 reads CASSEPQRVDTEAFF. The CDR3 nucleotides are TGCGCCAGCAGTGAGCCGCAACGGGTAGACACTGAAGCTTTCTTT.

The chain joins TRBV6-1 to TRBJ2-2; 11 positions agree with TRBD2. The CDR3 length is 17 residues. Germline assignment: CDR1 MNHNS and CDR2 SASEGT. V dropped 3 bases and J dropped 8; count of bases not matched to a gene: 11. In nucleotides, the CDR3 is TGTGCCAGCAGTGACGACGGGACTAGCGGTCGATCGGGGGAGCTGTTTTTT. Translation: CASSDDGTSGRSGELFF.

The chain recombines TRBV5-4 with TRBJ2-1; maybe TRBD1 (5 bases). The germline gives CDR1 SGHNT, CDR2 YYREEE (reference sequence). V shed 0 bases and J shed 2 bases, with 9 bases lying between them. CDR3 length equals 15 residues. CDR3 sequence (DNA): TGTGCCAGCAGCTTGGCCAGGGCCGCCTACAATGAGCAGTTCTTC. It yields the protein CASSLARAAYNEQFF.

CDR3 nucleotides: TGTGCCAGCAGCGTTCTAGCTTCCACCTCCTACGAGCAGTACTTC. It encodes CASSVLASTSYEQYF. The chain combines TRBV9 with TRBJ2-7; D perhaps matches TRBD2 (5 bases). There are 15 residues in the CDR3. V was clipped by 2 bases and J by 0 bases, with 12 bases between them. Germline loops: CDR1 SGDLS, CDR2 YYNGEE. The full variable domain, with the rest looked up from reference TRBV9 and TRBJ2-7, is DSGVTQTPKHLITATGQRVTLRCSPRSGDLSVYWYQQSLDQGLQFLIQYYNGEERAKGNILERFSAQQFPDLHSELNLSSLELGDSALYFCASSVLASTSYEQYFGPGTRLTVT.

The CDR3 spells CASSPGTSGRGSVEQYF. The CDR3 nucleotides read TGTGCCAGCTCACCGGGGACTAGCGGGAGAGGGTCTGTCGAGCAGTACTTC. The chain links TRBV18 to TRBJ2-7, with 14 bases that match TRBD2. This CDR3 has 17 residues. CDR1 is KGHSH and CDR2 is LQKENI in the germline V gene. The V gene end was trimmed by 3 bases and the J gene end by 6 bases; junction bases not matched to a gene: 10. Drawing the rest from reference TRBV18 and TRBJ2-7, the complete variable domain is NAGVMQNPRHLVRRRGQEARLRCSPMKGHSHVYWYRQLPEEGLKFMVYLQKENIIDESGMPKERFSAEFPKEGPSILRIQQVVRGDSAAYFCASSPGTSGRGSVEQYFGPGTRLTVT.

The chain employs TRBV5-1 and TRBJ2-1; 13 positions match TRBD2. CDR1 is SGHRS, CDR2 YFSETQ, per germline. The CDR3 covers 15 residues. After removal of 1 base from V and 6 bases from J, the junction contained 1 base not matched to a gene. The CDR3 loop is CASSLTSGRGNEQFF. In nucleotides, the CDR3 is TGCGCCAGCAGCTTGACTAGCGGGAGGGGCAATGAGCAGTTCTTC.

The chain has TRBV27 and TRBJ2-2; 9 nucleotides line up with TRBD1. V gave up 7 bases and J gave up 3 bases; unmatched junction bases: 6. CDR1 is MNHEY, CDR2 SMNVEV, per germline (reference sequence). The CDR3 totals 15 residues. CDR3 protein: CASTRDRDHTGELFF. Here the CDR3 DNA reads TGTGCCAGCACCCGGGACAGGGATCACACCGGGGAGCTGTTTTTT.